The 12 T cell receptor beta chains in this list originate from one sample, sequenced in a study of T cell changes during pregnancy in multiple sclerosis. Assay used: immunoSEQ multiplex PCR; TCRdb lists only in-frame clones, some missing. This sample carries under 50,000 clones, about 91% of them seen once, and the ten largest clones take about 0.8%. The sample consisted of CD4+ T cells from peripheral blood mononuclear cells, taken in the third trimester of pregnancy. The source of these receptors is a female donor with multiple sclerosis, enrolled in a pregnancy study.

This clone was found a few times. V usage is TRBV12-5 and J usage is TRBJ1-5; TRBD1 matches 8 bases. The trim removed 2 bases at V and 9 bases at J, leaving 6 bases unmatched. The CDR3 loop spans 14 amino acids. Germline CDR1 and CDR2: LGHNT and FRNRAP. CDR3 amino acids: CASGLKAGGAPQHF. The CDR3 DNA reads as TGTGCTAGTGGTTTGAAGGCAGGGGGCGCGCCCCAGCATTTT.

The chain has TRBV12-5 and TRBJ2-5; 7 positions match TRBD2. The CDR3 has 16 amino acids. J gave up 2 bases and V 5 bases, and 11 bases lay outside the gene matches. Per germline, CDR1 LGHNT and CDR2 FRNRAP. The CDR3 sequence is CASGPPVGGTQETQYF. The CDR3 coding sequence is TGTGCTAGTGGTCCTCCCGTGGGGGGGACGCAAGAGACCCAGTACTTC.

The gene calls are TRBV10-3 and TRBJ2-3, with 7 bases that match TRBD2. The CDR3 extends over 15 amino acids. V was pared by 7 bases and J by 1 base, with 8 bases of the junction left unmatched. CDR1 is ENHRY and CDR2 is SYGVKD in the germline V gene. As DNA, the CDR3 is TGTGCCATCATAGAGGAGCGGGAACGCACAGATACGCAGTATTTT. Translated, it gives CAIIEERERTDTQYF.

The CDR3 here is CASSKPGLAGLVGSYNEQFF. The CDR3 DNA follows: TGTGCCAGTAGTAAACCGGGACTAGCGGGATTAGTAGGGTCCTACAATGAGCAGTTCTTC. The J gene is TRBJ2-1, the V gene TRBV19; 13 bases match TRBD2. CDR3 length: 20 amino acids. CDR1 is LNHDA, CDR2 SQIVND, per germline (reference sequence). V shed 4 bases, J shed 1 base, and the junction held 13 bases outside the gene matches.

The J gene is TRBJ1-2, the V gene TRBV30; D is unresolved. The CDR3 sequence is 15 residues long. Trimming took off 4 bases at V and 5 bases at J, with 20 bases between the two ends. Germline V gene lookup returns CDR1 GTSNPN and CDR2 SVGIG (reference sequence). In DNA form, the CDR3 reads TGTGCCTGGAAGCGTCGGCAGTTCCTACCTTATGGCTACACCTTC. It codes for CAWKRRQFLPYGYTF.

V and J are TRBV5-1 and TRBJ1-2; 7 positions match TRBD1. This CDR3 contains 12 residues. J lost 7 bases, V lost 4 bases, and 4 bases had no gene match. Germline assignment: CDR1 SGHRS and CDR2 YFSETQ. The CDR3 here is CASSPDRSGYTF. In nucleotides, the CDR3 is TGCGCCAGCAGCCCGGACAGGTCTGGCTACACCTTC.

This chain connects TRBV2 to TRBJ1-2; D might be TRBD1 (5 bases). V was clipped by 4 bases and J by 1 base, with 7 bases between them. CDR1 and CDR2 from the germline V gene are SNHLY and FYNNEI. This CDR3 contains 13 residues. The CDR3 region has the DNA TGTGCCAGCAGTGTTCAGGGTAACTATGGCTACACCTTC. Its protein is CASSVQGNYGYTF.

The V gene is TRBV5-1, the J gene TRBJ2-7; no definite D call. This CDR3 has 13 amino acids. Trimming cost V 1 base and J 1 base, with 6 bases left between them. CDR1 is SGHRS, CDR2 YFSETQ, per germline. DNA for the CDR3: TGCGCCAGCAGCTTGCAGGAATCCTACGAGCAGTACTTC. It is translated as CASSLQESYEQYF.

The chain is built from TRBV19 and TRBJ1-3; D is unclear. The CDR3 runs to 15 residues. V gave up 7 bases and J gave up 0 bases, with 13 bases separating them. Germline V lookup: CDR1 LNHDA, CDR2 SQIVND (reference sequence). The CDR3 reads CASIPGKSSGNTIYF. CDR3 sequence (DNA): TGTGCCAGTATTCCAGGAAAAAGCTCTGGAAACACCATATATTTT.

The chain is built from TRBV7-9 and TRBJ2-7; the D is unclear. The CDR3 extends over 15 amino acids. Trimming shortened V by 1 base and J by 6 bases, and 16 bases separated the two germline ends. Germline values: CDR1 SEHNR, CDR2 FQNEAQ (reference sequence). This CDR3 reads CASSLVSGRLGEQYF. The CDR3 DNA is TGTGCCAGCAGCTTAGTGTCAGGCCGGTTAGGCGAGCAGTACTTC.

The chain combines TRBV28 with TRBJ1-2; TRBD1 matches at 7 bases. Germline V lookup: CDR1 MDHEN, CDR2 SYDVKM. The CDR3 has 16 amino acids. Germline trimming cut 4 bases from V and 2 bases from J; bases unmatched to any gene: 10. This CDR3 reads CASSSQMDRTNYGYTF. The CDR3 DNA follows: TGTGCCAGCAGTTCCCAAATGGACAGGACCAACTATGGCTACACCTTC.

The genes are TRBV6-6 and TRBJ2-1; 9 nucleotides align to TRBD1. The germline gives CDR1 MNHNY, CDR2 SVGAGI (reference sequence). The CDR3 is made up of 15 amino acids. V trimming: 2 bases; J trimming: 7 bases; junction bases outside the gene matches: 6. CDR3 in DNA: TGTGCCAGCAGTTACCTAGGACAGGGGAGAAATGAGCAGTTCTTC. It yields the protein CASSYLGQGRNEQFF.